This T cell receptor beta chain is drawn from a study of T cell repertoires in cytomegalovirus infection. General study results and limits: Individuals carrying CMV plus the relevant HLA were identified by cumulative frequency of public TCR beta families.

The CDR3 contains 12 residues. Trimming pared 5 bases from V and 3 bases from J, leaving 7 bases between. This clonotype was picked up many times. Its antigen remains unknown. TCRdb reanalysed the reads using MiXCR and keeps one entry per CDR3 protein. The sample records 300,000 to 450,000 distinct CDR3 sequences, approximately 18% being singletons. The sequence was collected from a human donor in good health (CMV status not recorded). Some clones in this sample may be carry-over from other donors' samples. V and J are TRBV12-3 or TRBV12-4 and TRBJ1-1; the D is unclear. Sequenced: PBMCs. The CDR3 spells CASSHRYTEAFF. For the CDR3, the DNA is TGTGCCAGCAGTCATCGATACACTGAAGCTTTCTTT.